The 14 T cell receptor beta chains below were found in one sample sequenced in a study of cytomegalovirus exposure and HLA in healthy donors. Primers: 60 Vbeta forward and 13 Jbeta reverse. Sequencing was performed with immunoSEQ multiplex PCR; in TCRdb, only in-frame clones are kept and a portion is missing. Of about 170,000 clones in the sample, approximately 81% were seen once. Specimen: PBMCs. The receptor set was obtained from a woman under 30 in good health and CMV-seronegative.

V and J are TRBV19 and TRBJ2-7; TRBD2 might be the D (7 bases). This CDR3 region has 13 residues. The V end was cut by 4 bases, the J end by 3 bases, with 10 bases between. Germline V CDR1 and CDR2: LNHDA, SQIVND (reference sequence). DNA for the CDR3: TGTGCCAGTAGTAGGGGGGGGCTCTACGAGCAGTACTTC. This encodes CASSRGGLYEQYF.

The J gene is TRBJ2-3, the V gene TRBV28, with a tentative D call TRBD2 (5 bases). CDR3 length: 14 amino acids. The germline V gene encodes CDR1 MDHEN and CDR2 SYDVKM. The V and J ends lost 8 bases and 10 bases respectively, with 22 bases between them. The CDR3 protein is CASRDPGSLGAQYF. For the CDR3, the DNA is TGTGCCAGCCGTGACCCTGGCTCGCTGGGAGCGCAGTATTTT.

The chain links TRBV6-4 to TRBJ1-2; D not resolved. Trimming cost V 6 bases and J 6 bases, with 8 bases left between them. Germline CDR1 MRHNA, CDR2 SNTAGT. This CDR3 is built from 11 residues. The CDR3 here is CASSEAHGYTF. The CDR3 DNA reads TGTGCCAGCAGCGAAGCACATGGCTACACCTTC.

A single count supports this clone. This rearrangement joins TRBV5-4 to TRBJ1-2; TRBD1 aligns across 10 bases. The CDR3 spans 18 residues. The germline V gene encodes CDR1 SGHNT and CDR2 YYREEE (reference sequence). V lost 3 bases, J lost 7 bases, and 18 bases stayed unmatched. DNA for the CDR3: TGTGCCAGCAGCTCTGGCCGGGACAGGGGCCCTATTGGTAGTGGCTACACCTTC. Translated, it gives CASSSGRDRGPIGSGYTF.

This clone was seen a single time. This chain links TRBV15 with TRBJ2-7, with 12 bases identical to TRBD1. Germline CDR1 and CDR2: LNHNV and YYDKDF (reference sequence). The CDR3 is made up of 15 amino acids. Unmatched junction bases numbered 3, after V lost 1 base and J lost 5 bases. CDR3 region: CATSRVGTGGDEQYF. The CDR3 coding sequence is TGTGCCACCAGCAGAGTAGGGACAGGGGGCGACGAGCAGTACTTC.

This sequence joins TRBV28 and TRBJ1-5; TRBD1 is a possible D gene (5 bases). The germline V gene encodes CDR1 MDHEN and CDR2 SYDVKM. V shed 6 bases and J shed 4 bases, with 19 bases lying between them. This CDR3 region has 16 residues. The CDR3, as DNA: TGTGCCAGCAGACTACGCCCAGGGAAACCTAATCAGCCCCAGCATTTT. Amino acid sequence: CASRLRPGKPNQPQHF.

The CDR3 DNA is TGTGCCAGCAGCATTAAACGGGACAGGGGAAATGAAAAACTGTTTTTT. This sequence encodes CASSIKRDRGNEKLFF. The chain employs TRBV7-8 and TRBJ1-4; 10 bases match TRBD1. CDR1 is SGHVS, CDR2 FQNEAQ, per germline. J gave up 5 bases and V 5 bases, and 8 bases lay outside the gene matches. The length of the CDR3 is 16 residues.

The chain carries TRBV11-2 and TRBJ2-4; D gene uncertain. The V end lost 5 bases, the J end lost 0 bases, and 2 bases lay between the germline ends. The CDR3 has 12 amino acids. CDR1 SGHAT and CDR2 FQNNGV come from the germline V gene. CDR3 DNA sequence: TGTGCCAGCAGCCTAGCCAAAAACATTCAGTACTTC. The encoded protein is CASSLAKNIQYF. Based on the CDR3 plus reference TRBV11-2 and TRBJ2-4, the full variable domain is EAGVAQSPRYKIIEKRQSVAFWCNPISGHATLYWYQQILGQGPKLLIQFQNNGVVDDSQLPKDRFSAERLKGVDSTLKIQPAKLEDSAVYLCASSLAKNIQYFGAGTRLSVL.

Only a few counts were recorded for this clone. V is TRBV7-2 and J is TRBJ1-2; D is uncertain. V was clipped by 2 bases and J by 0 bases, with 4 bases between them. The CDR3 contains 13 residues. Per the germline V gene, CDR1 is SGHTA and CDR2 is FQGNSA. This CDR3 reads CASSLITNYGYTF. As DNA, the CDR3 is TGTGCCAGCAGCTTAATCACTAACTATGGCTACACCTTC.

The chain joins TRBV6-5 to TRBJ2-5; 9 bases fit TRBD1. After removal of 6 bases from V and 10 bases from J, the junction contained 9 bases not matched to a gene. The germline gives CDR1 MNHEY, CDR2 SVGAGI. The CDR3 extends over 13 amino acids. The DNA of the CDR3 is TGTGCCAGCAGCCCCGGGACAGGGCGAATCCAGTACTTC. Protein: CASSPGTGRIQYF.

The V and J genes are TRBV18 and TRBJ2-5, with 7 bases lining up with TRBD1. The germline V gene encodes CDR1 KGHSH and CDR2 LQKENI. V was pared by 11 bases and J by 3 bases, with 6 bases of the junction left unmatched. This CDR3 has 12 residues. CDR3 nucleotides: TGTGCCGGGGCGACAGGGAAAGAGACCCAGTACTTC. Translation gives CAGATGKETQYF.

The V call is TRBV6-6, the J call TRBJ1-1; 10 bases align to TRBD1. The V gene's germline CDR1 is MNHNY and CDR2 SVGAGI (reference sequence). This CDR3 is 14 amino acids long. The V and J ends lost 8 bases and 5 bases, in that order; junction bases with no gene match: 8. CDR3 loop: CASRATGGWTEAFF. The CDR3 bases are TGTGCCAGCCGTGCGACAGGGGGCTGGACTGAAGCTTTCTTT.

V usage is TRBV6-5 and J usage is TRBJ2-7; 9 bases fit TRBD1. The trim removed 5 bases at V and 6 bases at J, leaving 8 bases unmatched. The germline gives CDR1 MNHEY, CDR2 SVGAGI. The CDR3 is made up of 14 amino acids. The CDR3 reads CASSHRDRVPEQYF. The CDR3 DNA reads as TGTGCCAGCAGTCACCGGGACAGGGTTCCCGAGCAGTACTTC.

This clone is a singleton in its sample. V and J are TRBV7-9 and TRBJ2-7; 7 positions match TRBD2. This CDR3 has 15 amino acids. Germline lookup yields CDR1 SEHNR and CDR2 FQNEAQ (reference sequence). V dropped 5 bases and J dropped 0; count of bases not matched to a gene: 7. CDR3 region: CASSTSGVTSYEQYF. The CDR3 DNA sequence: TGTGCCAGCAGCACCAGCGGGGTTACCTCCTACGAGCAGTACTTC.